A selection of T cell receptor beta chains follows, all from one sample in a study of cytomegalovirus exposure and HLA in healthy donors. Some clones are missing from TCRdb's copy, which holds only in-frame ones; the method was immunoSEQ multiplex PCR. Among about 99,000 clones, roughly three quarters were seen once, and the ten largest hold less than 5%. What was sequenced was PBMCs. The receptors stem from a man aged 50 or older in good health and CMV-seropositive. The CDR3 runs from the conserved cysteine through the conserved F or W. The D gene is left open where the match is weak. Expanded clones are given a class, and other clones once, few, many or no size at all.

J: TRBJ2-7; D: TRBD1; V: TRBV29-1; size: .; CDR3: CSVERQGTSTYEQYF; DNA: TGCAGCGTAGAGAGACAGGGCACCTCTACCTACGAGCAGTACTTC
J: TRBJ2-2; D: TRBD1; V: TRBV15; size: .; CDR3: CATSSETGVAGELFF; DNA: TGTGCCACCAGCAGTGAGACAGGGGTCGCTGGGGAGCTGTTTTTT
J: TRBJ2-7; D: .; V: TRBV9; size: .; CDR3: CASSSNLGGIGYEQYF; DNA: TGTGCCAGCAGCTCGAATCTAGGAGGGATCGGGTACGAGCAGTACTTC
J: TRBJ2-1; D: TRBD2; V: TRBV4-2; size: .; CDR3: CASSQEALAGGPRFF; DNA: TGTGCCAGCAGCCAAGAGGCACTAGCGGGAGGGCCGCGGTTCTTC
J: TRBJ1-6; D: TRBD1; V: TRBV10-2; size: .; CDR3: CASKDRVDSPLHF; DNA: TGCGCCAGCAAAGACAGGGTCGATTCACCCCTCCACTTT
J: TRBJ2-1; D: .; V: TRBV25-1; size: few; CDR3: CASQGRWNEQFF; DNA: TGTGCCAGCCAGGGGCGATGGAATGAGCAGTTCTTC
J: TRBJ2-2; D: TRBD2; V: TRBV9; size: .; CDR3: CASSHRTSGNTGELFF; DNA: TGTGCCAGCAGTCACAGGACTAGCGGGAACACCGGGGAGCTGTTTTTT
J: TRBJ2-3; D: TRBD2; V: TRBV9; size: .; CDR3: CASSVSGRTDTQYF; DNA: TGTGCCAGCAGCGTCAGCGGGAGAACAGATACGCAGTATTTT
J: TRBJ1-3; D: .; V: TRBV7-6; size: once; CDR3: CASSLTLREHTIYF; DNA: TGTGCCAGCAGCTTAACCTTAAGGGAGCACACCATATATTTT
J: TRBJ2-3; D: TRBD2; V: TRBV27; size: .; CDR3: CASGLAGVPDTQYF; DNA: TGTGCCAGTGGACTAGCGGGAGTCCCAGATACGCAGTATTTT
J: TRBJ1-4; D: .; V: TRBV5-1; size: .; CDR3: CASRDDGARGKLFF; DNA: TGCGCCAGCAGAGACGACGGGGCCCGGGGGAAACTGTTTTTT
J: TRBJ1-2; D: .; V: TRBV4-1; size: .; CDR3: CASSQDAGRYGYTF; DNA: TGCGCCAGCAGCCAAGACGCCGGGAGATATGGCTACACCTTC
J: TRBJ2-7; D: TRBD2; V: TRBV4-1; size: .; CDR3: CASSQDGSGRREQYF; DNA: TGCGCCAGCAGCCAAGATGGCAGCGGGAGGCGCGAGCAGTACTTC
J: TRBJ1-3; D: TRBD1; V: TRBV7-9; size: .; CDR3: CAGDRGSGNTIYF; DNA: TGTGCCGGCGACAGGGGCTCTGGAAACACCATATATTTT
J: TRBJ2-7; D: TRBD2; V: TRBV13; size: .; CDR3: CASSLGRGGNEQYF; DNA: TGTGCCAGCAGCTTAGGTCGGGGAGGGAACGAGCAGTACTTC
J: TRBJ1-3; D: .; V: TRBV6-1; size: once; CDR3: CASRPGHSGNTIYF; DNA: TGTGCCAGCAGACCGGGACACTCTGGAAACACCATATATTTT
J: TRBJ2-2; D: .; V: TRBV28; size: .; CDR3: CASSPVLRFSTGELFF; DNA: TGTGCCAGCAGTCCCGTTTTGAGGTTTAGCACCGGGGAGCTGTTTTTT
J: TRBJ2-7; D: TRBD1; V: TRBV15; size: .; CDR3: CATSRDSGTGVYEQYF; DNA: TGTGCCACCAGCAGAGATTCCGGGACAGGGGTCTACGAGCAGTACTTC
J: TRBJ2-7; D: .; V: TRBV6-5; size: .; CDR3: CASSPIDRSYEQYF; DNA: TGTGCCAGCAGCCCTATCGACAGGTCCTACGAGCAGTACTTC
J: TRBJ2-7; D: TRBD1; V: TRBV6-6; size: .; CDR3: CASSWGQGRYEQYF; DNA: TGTGCCAGCAGTTGGGGACAGGGGAGGTACGAGCAGTACTTC
J: TRBJ1-5; D: TRBD1; V: TRBV7-9; size: .; CDR3: CASSSQTGGNQPQHF; DNA: TGTGCCAGCAGCTCTCAGACAGGGGGCAATCAGCCCCAGCATTTT
J: TRBJ2-1; D: TRBD2; V: TRBV5-1; size: few; CDR3: CASSYGLAGAQYNEQFF; DNA: TGCGCCAGCAGCTACGGACTAGCGGGAGCCCAATACAATGAGCAGTTCTTC
J: TRBJ2-5; D: .; V: TRBV7-8; size: .; CDR3: CASSLLTSIETQYF; DNA: TGTGCCAGCAGCCTCCTGACTAGTATCGAGACCCAGTACTTC
J: TRBJ2-1; D: TRBD2; V: TRBV29-1; size: .; CDR3: CSVPTSGRVSEQFF; DNA: TGCAGCGTTCCGACTAGCGGGAGGGTTAGCGAGCAGTTCTTC
J: TRBJ1-1; D: .; V: TRBV29-1; size: .; CDR3: CSAQTVGDTEAFF; DNA: TGCAGCGCTCAGACAGTTGGGGACACTGAAGCTTTCTTT
J: TRBJ2-2; D: TRBD2; V: TRBV19; size: .; CDR3: CASSITVASGATGELFF; DNA: TGTGCCAGTAGTATTACCGTAGCTAGCGGGGCCACCGGGGAGCTGTTTTTT
J: TRBJ2-1; D: .; V: TRBV7-9; size: .; CDR3: CASSLAGGSNEQFF; DNA: TGTGCCAGCAGCTTAGCGGGAGGTAGTAATGAGCAGTTCTTC
J: TRBJ2-7; D: .; V: TRBV28; size: .; CDR3: CASSLWETGTYEQYF; DNA: TGTGCCAGCAGTTTATGGGAGACTGGAACCTACGAGCAGTACTTC
J: TRBJ2-7; D: .; V: TRBV18; size: .; CDR3: CASSPPTGVYEQYF; DNA: TGTGCCAGCTCACCACCTACAGGAGTCTACGAGCAGTACTTC
J: TRBJ2-1; D: .; V: TRBV11-2; size: once; CDR3: CASSFLGGNYNEQFF; DNA: TGTGCCAGCAGCTTCTTGGGCGGGAACTACAATGAGCAGTTCTTC
J: TRBJ2-7; D: .; V: TRBV15; size: few; CDR3: CATSRDELRVGEQYF; DNA: TGTGCCACCAGCAGAGATGAGTTGAGGGTGGGCGAGCAGTACTTC
J: TRBJ2-6; D: .; V: TRBV7-9; size: .; CDR3: CASSNGWGLVSGANVLTF; DNA: TGTGCCAGCAGCAACGGGTGGGGGCTGGTTTCTGGGGCCAACGTCCTGACTTTC